The clone carrying this TCR beta chain was seen only a few times. The CDR3 sequence is 12 residues long. CDR1 is SGHRS, CDR2 YFSETQ, per germline. The V end lost 0 bases, the J end lost 14 bases, and 12 bases lay between the germline ends. These data originate in a study of spatial heterogeneity in lung cancer. Study details: The donors were about 72 patients with non-small cell lung cancer that was early-stage and untreated.

Every individual TCR cDNA molecule carried its own unique molecular identifier, which allowed correction of PCR and sequencing errors. TCRdb used MiXCR to reprocess the 5' RACE reads, holding one entry per CDR3 protein. This sample has about 120,000 distinct CDR3 sequences; 9% to 15% occur once, and the top ten carry roughly 17%. Specified time point: blood at routine non-recurrence follow-up after resection. TCRs were sequenced from unsorted whole RNA of tumor, nontumor lung or PBMC. The chain employs TRBV5-1 and TRBJ2-1, with D possibly being TRBD1 (6 bases). The receptor was isolated from a male donor with early-stage non-small cell lung cancer. The material was PBMCs, obtained at follow-up. The CDR3 sequence is CASSLGTDQKFF. CDR3 coding DNA: TGCGCCAGCAGCTTGGGGACAGATCAAAAGTTCTTC.